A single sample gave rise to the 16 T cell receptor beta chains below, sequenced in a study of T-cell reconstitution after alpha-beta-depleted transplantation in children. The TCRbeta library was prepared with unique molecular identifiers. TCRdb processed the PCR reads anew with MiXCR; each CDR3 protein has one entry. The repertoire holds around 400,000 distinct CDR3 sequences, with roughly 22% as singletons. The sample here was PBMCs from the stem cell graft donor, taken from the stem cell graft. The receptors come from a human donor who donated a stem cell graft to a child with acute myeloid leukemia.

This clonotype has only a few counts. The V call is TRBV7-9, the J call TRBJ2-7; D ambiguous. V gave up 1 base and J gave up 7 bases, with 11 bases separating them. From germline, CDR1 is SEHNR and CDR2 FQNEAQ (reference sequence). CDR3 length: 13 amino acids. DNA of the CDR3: TGTGCCAGCAGCTTAGACTCCCTCGGGGAGCAGTACTTC. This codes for CASSLDSLGEQYF.

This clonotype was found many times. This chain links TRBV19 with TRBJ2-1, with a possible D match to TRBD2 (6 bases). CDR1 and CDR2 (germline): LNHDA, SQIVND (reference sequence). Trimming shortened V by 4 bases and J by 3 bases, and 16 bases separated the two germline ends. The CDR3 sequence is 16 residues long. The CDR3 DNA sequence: TGTGCCAGTAGTACGGCGGCGGGGATAATCTACAATGAGCAGTTCTTC. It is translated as CASSTAAGIIYNEQFF. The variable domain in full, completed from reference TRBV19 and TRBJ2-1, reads DGGITQSPKYLFRKEGQNVTLSCEQNLNHDAMYWYRQDPGQGLRLIYYSQIVNDFQKGDIAEGYSVSREKKESFPLTVTSAQKNPTAFYLCASSTAAGIIYNEQFFGPGTRLTVL.

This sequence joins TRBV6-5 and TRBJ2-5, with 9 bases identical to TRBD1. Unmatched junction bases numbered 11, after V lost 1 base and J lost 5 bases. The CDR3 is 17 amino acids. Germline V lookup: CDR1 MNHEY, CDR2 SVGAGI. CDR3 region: CASSYLIRDRDWETQYF. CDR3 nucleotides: TGTGCCAGCAGTTACTTGATCCGGGACAGGGATTGGGAGACCCAGTACTTC.

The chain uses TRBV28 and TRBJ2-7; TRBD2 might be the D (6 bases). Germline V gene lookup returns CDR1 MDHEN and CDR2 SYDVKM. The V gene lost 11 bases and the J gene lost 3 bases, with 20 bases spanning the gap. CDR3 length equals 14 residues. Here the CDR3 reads CACGDPGRNYEQYF. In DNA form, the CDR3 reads TGTGCCTGCGGGGACCCGGGGAGGAACTACGAGCAGTACTTC.

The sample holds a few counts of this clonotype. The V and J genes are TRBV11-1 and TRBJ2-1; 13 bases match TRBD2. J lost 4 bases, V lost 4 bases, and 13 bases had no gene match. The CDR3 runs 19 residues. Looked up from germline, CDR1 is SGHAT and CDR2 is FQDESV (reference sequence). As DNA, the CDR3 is TGTGCCAGCAGCTCGACATGGAGGACTAGCGGGAGAGCTTACAATGAGCAGTTCTTC. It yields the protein CASSSTWRTSGRAYNEQFF.

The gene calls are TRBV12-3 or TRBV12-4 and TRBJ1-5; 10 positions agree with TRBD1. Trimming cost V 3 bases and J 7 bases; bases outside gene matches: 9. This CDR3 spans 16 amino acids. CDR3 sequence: CASSFRSGTGDQPQHF. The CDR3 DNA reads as TGTGCCAGCAGTTTTCGATCAGGGACAGGGGACCAGCCCCAGCATTTT.

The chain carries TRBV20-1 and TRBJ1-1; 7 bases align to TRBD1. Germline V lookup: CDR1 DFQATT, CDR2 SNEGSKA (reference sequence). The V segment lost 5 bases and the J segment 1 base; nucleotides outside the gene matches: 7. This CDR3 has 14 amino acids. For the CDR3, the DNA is TGCAGTGCTGGTAAACAGGGGCCGAACACTGAAGCTTTCTTT. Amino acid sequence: CSAGKQGPNTEAFF.

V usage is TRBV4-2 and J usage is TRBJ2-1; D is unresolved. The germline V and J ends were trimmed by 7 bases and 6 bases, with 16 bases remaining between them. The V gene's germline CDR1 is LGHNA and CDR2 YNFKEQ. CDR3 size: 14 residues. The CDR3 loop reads CASTPGLVANEQFF. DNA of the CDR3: TGTGCCAGCACCCCGGGTCTAGTGGCCAATGAGCAGTTCTTC.

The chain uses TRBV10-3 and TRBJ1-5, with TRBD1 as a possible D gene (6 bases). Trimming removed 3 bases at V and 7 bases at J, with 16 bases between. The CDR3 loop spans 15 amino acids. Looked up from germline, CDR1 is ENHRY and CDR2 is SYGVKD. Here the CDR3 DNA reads TGTGCCATCAGTGAAATGATGGAGGGGGGACAGCCCCAGCATTTT. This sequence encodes CAISEMMEGGQPQHF.

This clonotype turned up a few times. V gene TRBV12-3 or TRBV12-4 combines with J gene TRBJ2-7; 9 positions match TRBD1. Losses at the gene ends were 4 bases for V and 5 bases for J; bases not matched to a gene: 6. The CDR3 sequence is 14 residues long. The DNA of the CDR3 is TGTGCCAGCAGTTCAACAGGGGGCTTCGACGAGCAGTACTTC. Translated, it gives CASSSTGGFDEQYF.

DNA for the CDR3: TGCGCCAGCAGCCAAGATCCCTACCAGACCGGTGAGCAGTTCTTC. This codes for CASSQDPYQTGEQFF. The chain recombines TRBV4-1 with TRBJ2-1; no clear D gene. V was shortened by 0 bases and J by 9 bases, with 15 bases between the two germline ends. The germline gives CDR1 MGHRA, CDR2 YSYEKL. CDR3 length equals 15 residues.

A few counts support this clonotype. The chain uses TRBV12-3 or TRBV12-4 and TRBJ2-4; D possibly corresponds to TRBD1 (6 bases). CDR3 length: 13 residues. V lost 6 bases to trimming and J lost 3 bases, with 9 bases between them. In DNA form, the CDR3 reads TGTGCCAGCAGAGGACAGAGCAAAAACATTCAGTACTTC. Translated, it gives CASRGQSKNIQYF.

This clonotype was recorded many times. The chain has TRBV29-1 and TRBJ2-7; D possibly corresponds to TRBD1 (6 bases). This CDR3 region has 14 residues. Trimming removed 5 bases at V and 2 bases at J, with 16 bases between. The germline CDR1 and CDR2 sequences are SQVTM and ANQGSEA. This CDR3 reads CSVTIPGHAYEQYF. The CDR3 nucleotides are TGCAGCGTTACCATCCCGGGACACGCCTACGAGCAGTACTTC.

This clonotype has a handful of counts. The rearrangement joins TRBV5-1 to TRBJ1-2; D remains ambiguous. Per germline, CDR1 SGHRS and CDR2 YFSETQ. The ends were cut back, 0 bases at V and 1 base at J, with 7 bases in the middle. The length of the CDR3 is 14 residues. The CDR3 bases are TGCGCCAGCAGCTTGGAGGGCATTAACTATGGCTACACCTTC. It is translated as CASSLEGINYGYTF.

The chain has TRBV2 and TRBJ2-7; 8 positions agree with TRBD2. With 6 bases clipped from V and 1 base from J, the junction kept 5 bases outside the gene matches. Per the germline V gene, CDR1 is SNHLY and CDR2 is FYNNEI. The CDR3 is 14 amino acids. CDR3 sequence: CASRGLGASYEQYF. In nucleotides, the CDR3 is TGTGCCAGCAGGGGACTAGGGGCTTCCTACGAGCAGTACTTC.

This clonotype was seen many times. In DNA, the CDR3 is TGCAGCGTTGACATTGGCCTAGCGGGCCCAGATACGCAGTATTTT. It translates to CSVDIGLAGPDTQYF. V gene TRBV29-1 combines with J gene TRBJ2-3, with TRBD2 matching over 8 bases. CDR1 SQVTM and CDR2 ANQGSEA come from the germline V gene. CDR3 length equals 15 residues. V shed 3 bases, J shed 4 bases, and the junction held 9 bases outside the gene matches.